A selection of T cell receptor beta chains follows, all from one sample in a study of T cells in Graves' hyperthyroidism and ophthalmopathy. TCRdb called the multiplex PCR reads again in MiXCR, with one record for every CDR3 protein. The sample records about 600,000 distinct CDR3 sequences, around 16% being singletons. Sequencing input: blood. The receptors come from a woman in her thirties or forties with Graves' ophthalmopathy. Both conserved end residues are trimmed from each CDR3.

j_call	v_call	cdr3_aa
TRBJ2-7	TRBV18	ASSPRRDSYEQH
TRBJ2-7	TRBV20-1	SATPGLAGEGYEQY
TRBJ1-1	TRBV18	ASSPYSRNTEAF
TRBJ2-7	TRBV11-3	ASSGTSDREQY
TRBJ2-2	TRBV7-2	ASSYSRGGGRTGELF
TRBJ1-1	TRBV28	ASSQGTEPEAF
TRBJ1-1	TRBV28	ASSTGGINTEAF
TRBJ2-7	TRBV28	ASTNGRGPYEQY
TRBJ2-7	TRBV24-1	AVSRGREQY
TRBJ2-1	TRBV7-9	ASSLALAEYNEQF
TRBJ2-2	TRBV30	AWNTGELF
TRBJ2-5	TRBV20-1	SANGLALMETQY
TRBJ1-1	TRBV6-1	ASSRGQPGPLNTEAF
TRBJ2-3	TRBV10-1	ASSEGSGSGDTQY
TRBJ2-7	TRBV15	ATSGPGDTYEQY
TRBJ2-3	TRBV27	ASLGRIGNTDTQY
TRBJ1-6	TRBV6-4	ASSDPTAGYNSPLH
TRBJ1-4	TRBV19	ASSIGVLATNEKLF
TRBJ2-5	TRBV5-1	ASSLDGTQETQY
TRBJ2-2	TRBV24-1	ATSDFGDTTGELF
TRBJ1-4	TRBV6-1	ASSERQPGEKLF
TRBJ1-2	TRBV3-1	ASSRDNNYGYT
TRBJ1-5	TRBV15	ATRDTVNQPQH
TRBJ2-1	TRBV5-6	AGSLLGGDRVNEEQF
TRBJ2-1	TRBV29-1	SVVPFPASGGSEQF
TRBJ1-2	TRBV28	ASREANYGYT
TRBJ2-7	TRBV20-1	SARLTSDNSYERY
TRBJ2-7	TRBV28	ASSPEGTGNEQY